The entry below describes one T cell receptor (beta chain). Generated by immunoSEQ multiplex PCR, the TCRdb table keeps only in-frame clones and is missing some. The table has more than 15,000 clones, about nine tenths seen once; the top ten hold 5.9%. Locally advanced or metastatic urothelial carcinoma affected all patients. From germline, CDR1 is SGHRS and CDR2 YFSETQ. CDR3 size: 13 residues. V lost 7 bases and J 3 bases, leaving 13 bases between the germline ends. This specimen belongs to a study of PD-L1 blockade in urothelial cancer. As for the study in general: When patients started atezolizumab around 2014, it was given at 1,200 mg intravenously every 3 weeks. About 90% of the 29 patients were males with bladder-origin urothelial cancer.

This receptor was taken from a man in his fifties with urothelial cancer. The sample was PBMCs, taken around atezolizumab (anti-PD-L1) treatment. This rearrangement joins TRBV5-1 to TRBJ2-5, with D tentatively TRBD1 (5 bases). CDR3 coding DNA: TGCGCCAGCGCAACAGGTCCCAAAGAGACCCAGTACTTC. Its protein product is CASATGPKETQYF.